This T cell receptor beta chain derives from a study of early T cells in non-severe SARS-CoV-2 infection. Individual cDNA molecules each received unique molecular identifiers attached to them. TCRdb fed the 5' RACE reads into MiXCR, producing one record per CDR3 protein. There are 50,000 to 65,000 distinct CDR3 sequences in the sample; 15% to 20% occur only once, and about 8.4% lies in the top ten. Trimming at V came to 4 bases and at J to 8 bases, leaving 5 bases not matched to a gene. CDR3 size: 15 residues. The germline gives CDR1 SGHKS, CDR2 YYEKEE (reference sequence). On this clonotype: The target antigen is unknown.

Study-level results: Private and CD4 specificities were missed by VDJdb matching, skewed to anti-spike CD8.

The sample in question was whole blood, obtained at baseline. This TCR was sampled from an adult who was a healthcare worker with PCR-confirmed SARS-CoV-2 infection or an uninfected control (not recorded which). The rearrangement joins TRBV5-5 to TRBJ2-1, with 14 bases that match TRBD2. The CDR3 protein is CASSPGTSGGDEQFF. CDR3 nucleotides: TGTGCCAGCAGCCCGGGGACTAGCGGGGGTGATGAGCAGTTCTTC.